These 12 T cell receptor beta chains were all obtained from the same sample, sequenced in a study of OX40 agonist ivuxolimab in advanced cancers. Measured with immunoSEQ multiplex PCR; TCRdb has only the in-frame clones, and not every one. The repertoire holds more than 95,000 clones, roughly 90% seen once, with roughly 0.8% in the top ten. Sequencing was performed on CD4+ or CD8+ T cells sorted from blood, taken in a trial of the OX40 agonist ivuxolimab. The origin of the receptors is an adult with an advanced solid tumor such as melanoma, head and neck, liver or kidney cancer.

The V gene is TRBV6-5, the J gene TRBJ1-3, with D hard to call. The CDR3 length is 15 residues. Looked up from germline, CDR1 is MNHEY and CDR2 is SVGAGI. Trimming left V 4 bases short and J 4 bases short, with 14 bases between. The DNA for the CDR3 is TGTGCCAGCAGTTCCCCTACCAAGGCCGGAAACACCATATATTTT. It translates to CASSSPTKAGNTIYF.

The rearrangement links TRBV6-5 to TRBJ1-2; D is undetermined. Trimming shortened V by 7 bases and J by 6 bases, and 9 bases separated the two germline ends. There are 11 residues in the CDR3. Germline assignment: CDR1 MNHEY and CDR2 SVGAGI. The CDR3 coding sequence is TGTGCCAGCAATTCGGCCAATGGCTACACCTTC. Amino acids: CASNSANGYTF.

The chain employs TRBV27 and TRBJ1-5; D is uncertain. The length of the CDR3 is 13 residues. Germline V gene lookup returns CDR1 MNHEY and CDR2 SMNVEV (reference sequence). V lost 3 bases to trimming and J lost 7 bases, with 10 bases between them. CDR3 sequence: CASSFEGGQPQHF. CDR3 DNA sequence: TGTGCCAGCAGTTTTGAGGGAGGACAGCCCCAGCATTTT.

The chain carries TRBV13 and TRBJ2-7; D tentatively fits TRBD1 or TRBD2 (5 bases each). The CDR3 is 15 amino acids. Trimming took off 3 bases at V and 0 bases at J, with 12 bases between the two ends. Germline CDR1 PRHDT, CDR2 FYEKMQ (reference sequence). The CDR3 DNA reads TGTGCCAGCAGCTTGGGACGAACCCACTCCTACGAGCAGTACTTC. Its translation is CASSLGRTHSYEQYF.

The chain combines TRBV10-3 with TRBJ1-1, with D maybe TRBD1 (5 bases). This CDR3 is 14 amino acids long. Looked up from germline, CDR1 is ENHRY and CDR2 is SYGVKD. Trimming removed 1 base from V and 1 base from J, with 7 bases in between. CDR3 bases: TGTGCCATCAGTGAGTGGGGGGAGAACACTGAAGCTTTCTTT. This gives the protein CAISEWGENTEAFF.

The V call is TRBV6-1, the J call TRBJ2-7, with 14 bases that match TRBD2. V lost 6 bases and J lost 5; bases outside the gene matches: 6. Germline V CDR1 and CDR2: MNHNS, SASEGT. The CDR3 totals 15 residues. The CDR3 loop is CASRTGTSGGNEQYF. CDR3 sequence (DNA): TGTGCCAGCAGAACCGGGACTAGCGGGGGTAACGAGCAGTACTTC.

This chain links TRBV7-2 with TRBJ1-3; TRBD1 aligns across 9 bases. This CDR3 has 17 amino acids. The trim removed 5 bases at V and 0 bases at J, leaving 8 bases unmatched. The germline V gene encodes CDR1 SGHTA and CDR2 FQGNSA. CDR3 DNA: TGTGCCAGCAGCGGAACAGGGGGCCCCTACTCTGGAAACACCATATATTTT. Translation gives CASSGTGGPYSGNTIYF.

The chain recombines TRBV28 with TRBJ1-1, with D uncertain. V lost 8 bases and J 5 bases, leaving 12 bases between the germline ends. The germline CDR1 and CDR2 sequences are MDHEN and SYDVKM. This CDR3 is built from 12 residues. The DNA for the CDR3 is TGTGCCAGCTGTCCCTCCCAGACTGAAGCTTTCTTT. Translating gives CASCPSQTEAFF. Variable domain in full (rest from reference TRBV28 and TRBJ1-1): DVKVTQSSRYLVKRTGEKVFLECVQDMDHENMFWYRQDPGLGLRLIYFSYDVKMKEKGDIPEGYSVSREKKERFSLILESASTNQTSMYLCASCPSQTEAFFGQGTRLTVV.

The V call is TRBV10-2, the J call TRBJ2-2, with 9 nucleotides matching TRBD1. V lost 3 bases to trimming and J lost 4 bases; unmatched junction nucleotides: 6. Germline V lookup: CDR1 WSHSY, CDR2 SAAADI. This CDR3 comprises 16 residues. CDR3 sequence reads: CASSDKDRGPTGELFF. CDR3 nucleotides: TGCGCCAGCAGTGATAAGGACAGGGGCCCCACCGGGGAGCTGTTTTTT.

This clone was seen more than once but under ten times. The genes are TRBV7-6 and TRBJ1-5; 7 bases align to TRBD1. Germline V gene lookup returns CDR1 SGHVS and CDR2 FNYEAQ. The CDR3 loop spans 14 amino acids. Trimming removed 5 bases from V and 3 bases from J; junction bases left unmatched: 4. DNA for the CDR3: TGTGCCAGCAGCCTCGGACAGGTCAATCAGCCCCAGCATTTT. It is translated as CASSLGQVNQPQHF.

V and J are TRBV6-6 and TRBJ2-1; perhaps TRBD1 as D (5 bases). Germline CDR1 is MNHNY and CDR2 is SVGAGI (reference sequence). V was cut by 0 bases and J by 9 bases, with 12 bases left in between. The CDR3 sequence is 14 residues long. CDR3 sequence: CASSYSSRVGEQFF. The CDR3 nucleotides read TGTGCCAGCAGTTACTCAAGCAGGGTGGGTGAGCAGTTCTTC.

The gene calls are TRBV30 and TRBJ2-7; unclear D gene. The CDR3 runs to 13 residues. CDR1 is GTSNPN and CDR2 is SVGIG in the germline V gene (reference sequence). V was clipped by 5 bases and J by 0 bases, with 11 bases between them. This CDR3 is CAWAIRGSYEQYF. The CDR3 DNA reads TGTGCCTGGGCTATACGAGGCTCCTACGAGCAGTACTTC.